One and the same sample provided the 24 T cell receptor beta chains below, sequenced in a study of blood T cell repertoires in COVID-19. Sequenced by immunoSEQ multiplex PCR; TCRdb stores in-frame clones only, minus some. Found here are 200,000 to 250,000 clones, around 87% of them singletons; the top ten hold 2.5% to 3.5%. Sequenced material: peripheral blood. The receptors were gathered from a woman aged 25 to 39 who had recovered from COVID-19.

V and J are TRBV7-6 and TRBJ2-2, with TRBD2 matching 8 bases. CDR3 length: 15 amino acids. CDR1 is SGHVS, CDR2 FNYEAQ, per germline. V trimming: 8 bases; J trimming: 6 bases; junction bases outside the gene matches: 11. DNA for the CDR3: TGTGCCAGCCTTCCCGGGACTAGGGGTTCCGGGGAGCTGTTTTTT. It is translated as CASLPGTRGSGELFF.

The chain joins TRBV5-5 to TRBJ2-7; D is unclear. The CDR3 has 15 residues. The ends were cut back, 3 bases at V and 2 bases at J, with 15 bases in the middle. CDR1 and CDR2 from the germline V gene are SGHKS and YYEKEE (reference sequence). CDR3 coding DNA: TGTGCCAGCAGCTCAACAGCATTGAACCCCTACGAGCAGTACTTC. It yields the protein CASSSTALNPYEQYF.

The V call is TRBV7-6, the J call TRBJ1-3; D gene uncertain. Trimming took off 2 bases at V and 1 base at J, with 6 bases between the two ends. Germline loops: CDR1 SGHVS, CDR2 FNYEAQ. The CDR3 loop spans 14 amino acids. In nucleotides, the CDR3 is TGTGCCAGCAGCTTAAGCTCATCTGGAAACACCATATATTTT. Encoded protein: CASSLSSSGNTIYF.

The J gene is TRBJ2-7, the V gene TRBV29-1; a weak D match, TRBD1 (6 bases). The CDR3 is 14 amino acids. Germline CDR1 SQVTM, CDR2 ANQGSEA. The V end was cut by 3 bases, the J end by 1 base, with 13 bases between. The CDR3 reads CSVELWDKSYEQYF. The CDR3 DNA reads TGCAGCGTTGAGCTTTGGGACAAATCCTACGAGCAGTACTTC.

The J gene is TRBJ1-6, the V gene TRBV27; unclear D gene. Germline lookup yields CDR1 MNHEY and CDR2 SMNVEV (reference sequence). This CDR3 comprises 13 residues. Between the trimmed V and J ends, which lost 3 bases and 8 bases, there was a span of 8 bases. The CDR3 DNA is TGTGCCAGCAGTTTGAACGGAGATTCACCCCTCCACTTT. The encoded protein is CASSLNGDSPLHF.

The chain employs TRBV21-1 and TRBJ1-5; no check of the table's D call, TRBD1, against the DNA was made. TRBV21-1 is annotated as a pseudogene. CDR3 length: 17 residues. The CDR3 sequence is CASSFRLIPGGNQPQHF. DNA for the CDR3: TGTGCCAGCAGCTTCCGCCTCATTCCAGGGGGCAATCAGCCCCAGCATTTT.

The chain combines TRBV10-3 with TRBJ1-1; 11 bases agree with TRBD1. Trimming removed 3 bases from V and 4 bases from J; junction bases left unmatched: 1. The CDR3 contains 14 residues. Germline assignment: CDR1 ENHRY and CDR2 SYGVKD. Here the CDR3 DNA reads TGTGCCATCAGTGAAGGACAGGGGGCCACTGAAGCTTTCTTT. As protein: CAISEGQGATEAFF.

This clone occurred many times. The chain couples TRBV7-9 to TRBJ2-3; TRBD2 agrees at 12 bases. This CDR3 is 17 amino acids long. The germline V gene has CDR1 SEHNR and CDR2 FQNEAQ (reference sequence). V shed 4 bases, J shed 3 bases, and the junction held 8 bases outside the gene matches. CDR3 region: CASSSLAGGFVTDTQYF. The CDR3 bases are TGTGCCAGCAGCTCCCTAGCGGGGGGGTTTGTAACAGATACGCAGTATTTT.

As DNA, the CDR3 is TGTGCCAGCAGTATTACTAGCGGGGCCACCGGGGAGCTGTTTTTT. As protein: CASSITSGATGELFF. The chain combines TRBV2 with TRBJ2-2; 10 bases line up with TRBD2. Germline V lookup: CDR1 SNHLY, CDR2 FYNNEI. V gave up 5 bases and J gave up 4 bases; unmatched junction bases: 4. CDR3 size: 15 residues.

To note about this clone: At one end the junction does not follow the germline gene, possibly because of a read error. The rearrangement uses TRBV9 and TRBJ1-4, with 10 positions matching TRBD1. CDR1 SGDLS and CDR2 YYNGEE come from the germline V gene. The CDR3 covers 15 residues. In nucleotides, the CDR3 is TGTGCCGGCAGCGCCGGGACAGGGGCAGGTGAAAAACTGTTTTTT. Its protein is CAGSAGTGAGEKLFF.

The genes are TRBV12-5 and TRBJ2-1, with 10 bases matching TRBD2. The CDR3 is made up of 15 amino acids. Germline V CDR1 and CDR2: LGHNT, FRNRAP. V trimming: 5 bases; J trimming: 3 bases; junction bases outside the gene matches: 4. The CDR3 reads CASGTSGENYNEQFF. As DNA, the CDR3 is TGTGCTAGTGGTACTAGCGGGGAAAACTACAATGAGCAGTTCTTC.

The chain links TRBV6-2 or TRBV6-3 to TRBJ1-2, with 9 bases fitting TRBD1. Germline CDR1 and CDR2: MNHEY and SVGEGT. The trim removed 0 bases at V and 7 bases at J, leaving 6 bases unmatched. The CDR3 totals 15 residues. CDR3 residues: CASSYSGTGKVGYTF. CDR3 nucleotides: TGTGCCAGCAGTTACTCGGGGACAGGGAAAGTTGGCTACACCTTC.

The CDR3 region has the DNA TGTGCCAGCAGACTCGGACAGGGAAACACCATATATTTT. This codes for CASRLGQGNTIYF. V gene TRBV12-3 or TRBV12-4 combines with J gene TRBJ1-3; D may be TRBD1 (6 bases). Between the trimmed V and J ends, which lost 6 bases and 4 bases, there was a span of 10 bases. There are 13 residues in the CDR3.

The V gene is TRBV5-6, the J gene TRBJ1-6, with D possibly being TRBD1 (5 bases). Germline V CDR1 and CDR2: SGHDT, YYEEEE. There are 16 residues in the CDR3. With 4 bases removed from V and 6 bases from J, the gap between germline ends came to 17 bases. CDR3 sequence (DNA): TGTGCCAGCAGCCTCTGGGGGGGAAGGGGTAATTCACCCCTCCACTTT. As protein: CASSLWGGRGNSPLHF. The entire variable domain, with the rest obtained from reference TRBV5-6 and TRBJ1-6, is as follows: DAGVTQSPTHLIKTRGQQVTLRCSPKSGHDTVSWYQQALGQGPQFIFQYYEEEERQRGNFPDRFSGHQFPNYSSELNVNALLLGDSALYLCASSLWGGRGNSPLHFGNGTRLTVT.

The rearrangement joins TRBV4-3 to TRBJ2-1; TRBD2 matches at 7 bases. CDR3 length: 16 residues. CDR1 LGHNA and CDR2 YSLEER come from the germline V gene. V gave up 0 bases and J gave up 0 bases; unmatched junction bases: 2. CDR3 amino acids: CASSQEGGYSYNEQFF. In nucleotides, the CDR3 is TGCGCCAGCAGCCAAGAGGGGGGGTACTCCTACAATGAGCAGTTCTTC.

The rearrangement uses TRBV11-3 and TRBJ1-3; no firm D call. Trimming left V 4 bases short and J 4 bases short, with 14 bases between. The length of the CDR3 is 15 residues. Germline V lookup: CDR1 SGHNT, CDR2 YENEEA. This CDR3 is CASSSGLGMGNTIYF. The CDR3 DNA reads TGTGCCAGCAGCTCCGGACTCGGCATGGGAAACACCATATATTTT.

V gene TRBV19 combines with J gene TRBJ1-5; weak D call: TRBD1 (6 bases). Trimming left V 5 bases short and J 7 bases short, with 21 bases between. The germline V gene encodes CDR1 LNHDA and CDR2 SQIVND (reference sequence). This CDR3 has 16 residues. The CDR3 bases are TGTGCCAGTAGTCAAGGGACGTATGGGGGCGACCAGCCCCAGCATTTT. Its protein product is CASSQGTYGGDQPQHF.

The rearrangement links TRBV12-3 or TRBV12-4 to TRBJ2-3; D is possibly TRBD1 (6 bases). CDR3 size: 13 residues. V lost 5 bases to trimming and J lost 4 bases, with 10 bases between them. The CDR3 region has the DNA TGTGCCAGCAGTCCAGGGGACGCAGATACGCAGTATTTT. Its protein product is CASSPGDADTQYF.

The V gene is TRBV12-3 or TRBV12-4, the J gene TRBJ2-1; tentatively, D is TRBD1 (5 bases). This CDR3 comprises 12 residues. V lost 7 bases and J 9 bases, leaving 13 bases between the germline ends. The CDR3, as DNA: TGTGCCAGCACTCACTGGGGCCTTGAGCAGTTCTTC. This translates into CASTHWGLEQFF.

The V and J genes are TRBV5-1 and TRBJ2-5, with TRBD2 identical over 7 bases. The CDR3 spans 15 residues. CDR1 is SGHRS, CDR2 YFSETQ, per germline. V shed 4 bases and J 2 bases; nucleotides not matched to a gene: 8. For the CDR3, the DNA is TGCGCCAGCAGCCGGGGCCCGGGGGGACAAGAGACCCAGTACTTC. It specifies CASSRGPGGQETQYF.

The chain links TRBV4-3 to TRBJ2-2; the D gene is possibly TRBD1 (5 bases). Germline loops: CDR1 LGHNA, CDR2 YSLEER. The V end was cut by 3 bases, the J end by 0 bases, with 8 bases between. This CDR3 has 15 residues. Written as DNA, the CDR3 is TGCGCCAGCAGCCAGGACAACGCGAACACCGGGGAGCTGTTTTTT. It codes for CASSQDNANTGELFF.

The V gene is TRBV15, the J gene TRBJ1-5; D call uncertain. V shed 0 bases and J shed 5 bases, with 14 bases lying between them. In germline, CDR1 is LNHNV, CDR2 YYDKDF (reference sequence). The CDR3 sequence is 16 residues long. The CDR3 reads CATSRDPPLSDQPQHF. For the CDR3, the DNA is TGTGCCACCAGCAGAGATCCCCCCCTCAGCGATCAGCCCCAGCATTTT.

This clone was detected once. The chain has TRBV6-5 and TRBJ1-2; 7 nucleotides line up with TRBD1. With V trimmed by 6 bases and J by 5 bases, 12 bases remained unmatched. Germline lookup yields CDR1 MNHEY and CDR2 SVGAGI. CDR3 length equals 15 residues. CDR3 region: CASRRDAQGRYGYTF. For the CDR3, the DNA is TGTGCCAGCAGGCGCGACGCACAGGGGCGATATGGCTACACCTTC.

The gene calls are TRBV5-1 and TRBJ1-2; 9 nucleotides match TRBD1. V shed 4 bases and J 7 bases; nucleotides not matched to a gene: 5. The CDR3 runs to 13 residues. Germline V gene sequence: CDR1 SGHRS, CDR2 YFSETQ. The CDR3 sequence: CASSPRQGVGYTF. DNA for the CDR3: TGCGCCAGCAGCCCCAGACAGGGGGTTGGCTACACCTTC.